The source of this T cell receptor (beta chain) is a study of T cells expressing NK-cell markers (dated by TCRdb to the early 2020s). The study in broad terms: Three sorted T-cell subsets (CD3+CD56+NKG2C+, CD3+CD56+NKG2C- and CD3+CD56-NKG2C+) from fewer than 10 donors had their TCR beta-chain repertoires profiled. Libraries were sequenced as 2 x 150 bp reads on Illumina HiSeq 2000/2500, MiSeq or NextSeq. The study sequenced eight donors, all healthy volunteers chosen at random: three men and five women. Among the eight sequenced donors, seven were HCMV-seropositive and one was HCMV-seronegative.

Reads for this sample came from an Illumina HiSeq 2000. TCR beta cDNA libraries were made by 5'RACE template switching that added a universal primer site and unique molecular identifiers. Priming for cDNA synthesis came from the TCR beta constant segment, and two successive PCR amplification steps followed. As for the original processing: MIGEC was used to demultiplex reads and group reads by UMI, and MiTCR was used to assemble and quantify clonotypes. To exclude erroneous sequences, only TCR cDNA sequences supported by at least two reads were retained. The tcR package was used for downstream repertoire analysis, with clonotypes matched between fractions based on CDR3 nucleotide sequence plus V segment. VDJmatch was used to annotate antigen specificity against VDJdb, with one amino acid substitution allowed in CDR3. The reads, reprocessed by TCRdb, yield one row per CDR3 protein sequence and no DNA. The V and J calls, along with clone size, are taken from TCRdb and not from the paper's own processing. Per the sample table, the count is 350,000 to 400,000 distinct CDR3 sequences. Of the sample, about 10% falls within the top ten clones.

As to this clonotype: Its binding antigen is unknown.

What the research found in general, with its limitations: Those dominant clonotypes were again the most abundant among CD3+CD56-NKG2C+ cells in a few donors, at about 25-65%. In over 5 donors, the dominant CD3+CD56+NKG2C+ clonotypes were among the top 10 CD8+ clonotypes and accounted for roughly 1.0-7.5% of CD8+ T cells. Whether the expanded NKG2C-expressing T cell clones were specific for HCMV antigens remained unclear.

Sequences SQVTM (CDR1) and ANQGSEA (CDR2) are obtained from the germline V gene. The CDR3, from cysteine to phenylalanine, totals 17 residues. The DNA sequence is not available. HCMV-specific IgG was detected in serum with a commercial ELISA kit to determine HCMV serostatus. Peripheral blood mononuclear cells were isolated from blood by Ficoll density gradient centrifugation. This receptor chain uses TRBV29-1 and TRBJ2-5. Sequences were obtained from blood T cells: a sorted CD56 or NKG2C T cell subset, CD4+ or CD8+ T cells, or bulk PBMC T cells (not recorded which). The clonotype was recovered from a woman between 45 and 65 years old in good health. Donor details come from another sample of the same person, matched by shared clones. The CDR3 in this case is CSVESAARSDLQETQYF.